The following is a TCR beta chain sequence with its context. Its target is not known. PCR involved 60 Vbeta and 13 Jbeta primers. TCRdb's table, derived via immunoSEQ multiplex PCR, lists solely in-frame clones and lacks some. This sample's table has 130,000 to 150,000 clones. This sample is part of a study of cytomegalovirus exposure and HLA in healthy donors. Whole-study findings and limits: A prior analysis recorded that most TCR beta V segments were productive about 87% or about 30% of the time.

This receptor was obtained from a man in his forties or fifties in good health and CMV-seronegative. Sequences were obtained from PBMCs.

The CDR3 sequence: CASSGGQRANQPQHF. CDR3 nucleotide sequence: TGTGCCAGCAGCGGGGGACAAAGGGCGAATCAGCCCCAGCATTTT. The V call is TRBV11-2, the J call TRBJ1-5, with D possibly TRBD1 on 6 matching bases. The CDR3 has 15 amino acids. V lost 5 bases to trimming and J lost 4 bases, with 15 bases between them. Germline V gives CDR1 SGHAT, CDR2 FQNNGV.